The clone carrying this T cell receptor (beta chain) was observed a handful of times. Its antigen is currently unknown. This sample is drawn from a study of blood T cells in healthy people across ages. Study results and caveats: When set beside aged donors, long-lived donors presented more naive CD4+ cells and higher diversity. The study regarded diversity estimates from one million T cells as underestimates. Bulk PBMC profiling left naive and antigen-experienced comparisons inconclusive.

The CDR3 has 13 amino acids. Germline CDR1 and CDR2: MGHDK and SYGVNS. V was cut by 5 bases and J by 7 bases, with 11 bases left in between. The second PCR ran roughly 6 to 11 cycles with a sample-barcoded 5' primer and J-beta primers. A tag from a template-switch adaptor with 12 random nucleotides marked each cDNA molecule. TCRdb recomputed calls from the 5' RACE reads with MiXCR, one row per CDR3 protein. The sample includes around 1.7 million distinct CDR3 sequences, roughly 27% seen only once; the top ten take approximately 7.7%. This TCR was sampled from a woman aged 30 to 39 in good health. The sequenced sample consisted of blood. The rearrangement links TRBV25-1 to TRBJ2-2, with a tentative D call TRBD1 (6 bases). The CDR3 is CASSLQGVGELFF. CDR3 coding DNA: TGTGCCAGCAGTCTACAGGGAGTCGGGGAGCTGTTTTTT. The variable domain in full, completed from reference TRBV25-1 and TRBJ2-2, reads EADIYQTPRYLVIGTGKKITLECSQTMGHDKMYWYQQDPGMELHLIHYSYGVNSTEKGDLSSESTVSRIRTEHFPLTLESARPSHTSQYLCASSLQGVGELFFGEGSRLTVL.